One sample yielded the 20 T cell receptor beta chains listed below, sequenced in a study of T cell clusters in autoimmune cytopenias. One tube held mixed TRB-A and TRB-B primer pools for touch-down PCR. TCRdb reprocessed the multiplex PCR reads and reports one entry per CDR3 protein, with no DNA. This repertoire comprises approximately 2,000 distinct CDR3 sequences; its ten largest clones make up 53%. Approximately 40,000 genome equivalents of blood DNA were amplified for TRB. The sequencing input was peripheral blood. These receptor sequences come from a human donor with an autoimmune cytopenia or autoimmune hepatitis (not recorded which).

The genes are TRBV20-1 and TRBJ2-1; lacking DNA, the TRBD2 call made by TCRdb goes unchecked. Germline V lookup: CDR1 DFQATT, CDR2 SNEGSKA (reference sequence). There are 15 residues in the CDR3. CDR3 sequence: CSARDPTSGGAGQFF.

This clonotype is deemed large (0.1 to 1%) by its frequency. The chain has TRBV29-1 and TRBJ2-1; TCRdb's D gene call, TRBD2, goes unchecked for lack of DNA. The CDR3 consists of 11 residues. Germline V CDR1 and CDR2: SQVTM, ANQGSEA. CDR3 region: CSAADSGEQFF.

The rearrangement uses TRBV7-2 and TRBJ2-3; TCRdb indicates TRBD2, and absent DNA this call remains unverified. Germline values: CDR1 SGHTA, CDR2 FQGNSA. The CDR3 consists of 15 residues. The CDR3: CASSLIAGAGDTQYF.

The chain combines TRBV4-2 with TRBJ1-4; there is no DNA to check the TCRdb D call of TRBD1. The CDR3 is made up of 15 amino acids. Germline assignment: CDR1 LGHNA and CDR2 YNFKEQ. The CDR3 loop is CASSRGQGDNEKLFF.

This clonotype is deemed medium-sized by its frequency. The chain employs TRBV10-3 and TRBJ1-5; checking the TCRdb D call of TRBD1 is not possible without DNA. The CDR3 runs to 16 residues. The V gene's germline CDR1 is ENHRY and CDR2 SYGVKD. The CDR3 loop reads CAISEDRAAGNQPQHF.

This clonotype registers medium-sized by frequency. The chain has TRBV19 and TRBJ1-4; the TCRdb D gene call, TRBD1, has no DNA to confirm it. CDR1 is LNHDA, CDR2 SQIVND, per germline (reference sequence). This CDR3 has 17 amino acids. The CDR3 protein is CASSFEGRYATNEKLFF.

The J gene is TRBJ2-5, the V gene TRBV28; TCRdb proposes TRBD2, but this gene call is untestable without DNA. From germline, CDR1 is MDHEN and CDR2 SYDVKM. The CDR3 is made up of 14 amino acids. This chain's CDR3 is CASGGAGYQETQYF.

The genes are TRBV24-1 and TRBJ2-1. Germline assignment: CDR1 KGHDR and CDR2 SFDVKD. This CDR3 has 13 amino acids. CDR3 protein: CATSDLVDNEQFF.

The CDR3 sequence: CSARGRLGTGELFF. This sequence joins TRBV20-1 and TRBJ2-2; TCRdb's D gene call, TRBD2, goes unchecked for lack of DNA. Germline V gives CDR1 DFQATT, CDR2 SNEGSKA (reference sequence). CDR3 length equals 14 residues.

The V call is TRBV5-6, the J call TRBJ2-7. This CDR3 is 14 amino acids long. Germline V gene sequence: CDR1 SGHDT, CDR2 YYEEEE. The CDR3: CASSLTGTSYEQYF.

This clonotype is medium-sized by frequency. The genes are TRBV27 and TRBJ2-3; TCRdb returns TRBD1, unconfirmable since there is no DNA. The length of the CDR3 is 17 residues. CDR1 and CDR2 (germline): MNHEY, SMNVEV (reference sequence). CDR3 region: CASSPIDRGLFTDTQYF.

This clonotype is medium-sized by frequency. The gene calls are TRBV5-4 and TRBJ2-3; the TCRdb call, TRBD1, lacks DNA for checking. Looked up from germline, CDR1 is SGHNT and CDR2 is YYREEE (reference sequence). The CDR3 extends over 16 amino acids. This CDR3 is CASSGGTGGLTDTQYF.

V and J are TRBV7-2 and TRBJ2-1; TCRdb calls TRBD1, which cannot be checked without DNA. CDR3 length: 14 amino acids. Germline assignment: CDR1 SGHTA and CDR2 FQGNSA. This CDR3 reads CASSPGSSYNEQFF.

This chain uses TRBV20-1 with TRBJ2-7; without DNA, the TCRdb call of TRBD2 cannot be checked. There are 15 residues in the CDR3. Germline V gives CDR1 DFQATT, CDR2 SNEGSKA (reference sequence). The CDR3 spells CSAAPPGLRTYEQYF.

Measured by frequency, this clonotype is medium-sized. The V and J genes are TRBV12-3 or TRBV12-4 and TRBJ2-1; TCRdb calls TRBD1, which cannot be checked without DNA. The CDR3 runs 16 residues. The chain's CDR3 is CASSPRGQGAYNEQFF.

Its frequency marks this clonotype as medium-sized. The rearrangement uses TRBV15 and TRBJ2-2; TCRdb picks TRBD2, but there is no DNA to check that call. Germline CDR1 reads LNHNV; CDR2 reads YYDKDF (reference sequence). The CDR3 spans 18 residues. CDR3 loop: CATSRYTRDPRWTGELFF. Based on the CDR3 plus reference TRBV15 and TRBJ2-2, the full variable domain is DAMVIQNPRYQVTQFGKPVTLSCSQTLNHNVMYWYQQKSSQAPKLLFHYYDKDFNNEADTPDNFQSRRPNTSFCFLDIRSPGLGDTAMYLCATSRYTRDPRWTGELFFGEGSRLTVL.

The chain employs TRBV20-1 and TRBJ2-3; the D call from TCRdb, TRBD1, cannot be confirmed without DNA. In germline, CDR1 is DFQATT, CDR2 SNEGSKA (reference sequence). This CDR3 region has 17 residues. The CDR3 sequence: CSARDPSGGAGTDTQYF.

CDR3 sequence: CASSHQGAPREAFF. The chain recombines TRBV10-1 with TRBJ1-1; lacking DNA, the TRBD1 call made by TCRdb goes unchecked. The CDR3 runs to 14 residues. CDR1 is WNHNN and CDR2 is SYGVQD in the germline V gene (reference sequence).

The chain employs TRBV29-1 and TRBJ1-1; no DNA is available, so the TRBD1 call from TCRdb remains unchecked. CDR1 and CDR2 from the germline V gene are SQVTM and ANQGSEA. The CDR3 is made up of 15 amino acids. CDR3 sequence reads: CSHRPGQGMNTEAFF.

The chain couples TRBV5-1 to TRBJ1-6. CDR1 and CDR2 from the germline V gene are SGHRS and YFSETQ. The length of the CDR3 is 16 residues. CDR3 protein: CASSSQGPLNNSPLHF.